These 14 T cell receptor beta chains came from one sample sequenced in a study of shared clonotypes between healthy human individuals (dated by TCRdb to the early 2020s). CD8 naive samples were obtained by positive selection for CCR7 among CD45RO-negative cells, yielding a CD45RA+CCR7+ population from which TemRA cells were excluded. Receptor amplification or capture employed the immunoSEQ multiplex PCR assay. The clones in this table, taken by TCRdb from immuneACCESS, are in-frame only. Not every clone is retained; where verified, under half of the shortfall comes from an unresolved V gene, and the cause of the rest is unknown. Here the sample has over 2,000,000 clones; around 93% occur a single time. The leading ten clones occupy around 1.7% of the sample. The sample taken for sequencing was naive CD8+ T cells from PBMCs. Per the publication, the cell subset or site label means: CD45RA+CCR7+. Every receptor here comes from a man aged 18 to 29 in good health. Some clones in this sample may be carry-over from other donors' samples.

Details on this clone: Distinct nucleotide sequences in the sample also encode this CDR3. V usage is TRBV27 and J usage is TRBJ2-1, with 9 bases matching TRBD2. Losses at the gene ends were 6 bases for V and 3 bases for J; bases not matched to a gene: 6. This CDR3 has 15 amino acids. Germline-derived CDR1 and CDR2 are MNHEY and SMNVEV (reference sequence). DNA for the CDR3: TGTGCCAGCAGCCTTATAGCGGGAGTCTACAATGAGCAGTTCTTC. This codes for CASSLIAGVYNEQFF.

CDR3 sequence (DNA): TGTGCCAGCAGTTTGACGGGACAGGGCTACAATGAGCAGTTCTTC. The encoded protein is CASSLTGQGYNEQFF. The gene calls are TRBV27 and TRBJ2-1; 9 bases line up with TRBD1. The J segment lost 3 bases and the V segment lost 3 bases, leaving 3 bases of the junction unmatched. CDR3 length: 15 amino acids. CDR1 and CDR2 from the germline V gene are MNHEY and SMNVEV (reference sequence).

The rearrangement joins TRBV2 to TRBJ2-7; 9 bases agree with TRBD2. Germline values: CDR1 SNHLY, CDR2 FYNNEI. J was trimmed by 4 bases and V by 1 base; bases with no gene match: 8. CDR3 length: 16 residues. The CDR3 is CASSEDVGLAMYEQYF. DNA for the CDR3: TGTGCCAGCAGTGAAGATGTGGGACTAGCTATGTACGAGCAGTACTTC.

The J gene is TRBJ2-2, the V gene TRBV4-2, with 7 bases identical to TRBD2. Trimming took 3 bases from V and 7 from J; bases not matched to a gene: 5. This CDR3 contains 14 residues. Germline V gives CDR1 LGHNA, CDR2 YNFKEQ. CDR3 loop: CASSHRLAVGELFF. DNA for the CDR3: TGTGCCAGCAGCCACCGACTAGCAGTCGGGGAGCTGTTTTTT.

This clone was seen just once. The chain combines TRBV7-9 with TRBJ2-5; D is tentatively TRBD1 or TRBD2 (5 bases each). From germline, CDR1 is SEHNR and CDR2 FQNEAQ (reference sequence). Trimming took off 5 bases at V and 7 bases at J, with 17 bases between the two ends. There are 14 residues in the CDR3. The CDR3 here is CASSPRDPRPTQYF. Written as DNA, the CDR3 is TGTGCCAGCAGCCCCCGGGACCCGCGACCGACCCAGTACTTC.

This clone turned up a few times. The V call is TRBV19, the J call TRBJ1-1; 8 positions agree with TRBD1. The germline V gene encodes CDR1 LNHDA and CDR2 SQIVND (reference sequence). Germline trimming cut 5 bases from V and 5 bases from J; bases unmatched to any gene: 10. The CDR3 length is 15 residues. The CDR3 reads CASSPWTGKVTEAFF. The CDR3 DNA follows: TGTGCCAGTAGTCCCTGGACAGGGAAAGTGACTGAAGCTTTCTTT.

The CDR3 reads CASSPMGPGYGYTF. CDR3 bases: TGTGCCAGCAGTCCTATGGGGCCAGGCTATGGCTACACCTTC. This chain joins TRBV27 and TRBJ1-2; D may be TRBD1 (5 bases). Trimming took off 5 bases at V and 4 bases at J, with 14 bases between the two ends. CDR3 length: 14 amino acids. The germline gives CDR1 MNHEY, CDR2 SMNVEV (reference sequence).

The rearrangement links TRBV7-9 to TRBJ2-7; D is undetermined. V was trimmed by 7 bases and J by 5 bases, leaving 9 bases between them. Germline CDR1 reads SEHNR; CDR2 reads FQNEAQ (reference sequence). CDR3 size: 11 residues. This chain's CDR3 is CASTWSNEQYF. The CDR3 DNA follows: TGTGCCAGCACCTGGTCCAACGAGCAGTACTTC.

This chain uses TRBV25-1 with TRBJ2-3; D call uncertain. CDR1 MGHDK and CDR2 SYGVNS come from the germline V gene. The CDR3 has 14 residues. The V end was cut by 3 bases, the J end by 2 bases, with 9 bases between. The CDR3 sequence is CASSERTATDTQYF. CDR3 sequence (DNA): TGTGCCAGCAGTGAGCGGACCGCCACAGATACGCAGTATTTT.

The V and J genes are TRBV5-1 and TRBJ2-2, with a tentative D call TRBD1 (6 bases). V was clipped by 5 bases and J by 4 bases, with 15 bases between them. The CDR3 runs 15 residues. Germline lookup yields CDR1 SGHRS and CDR2 YFSETQ. The CDR3 region has the DNA TGCGCCAGCAGTGATACAGGGAGTGCCACCGGGGAGCTGTTTTTT. It yields the protein CASSDTGSATGELFF. Variable domain in full (rest from reference TRBV5-1 and TRBJ2-2): KAGVTQTPRYLIKTRGQQVTLSCSPISGHRSVSWYQQTPGQGLQFLFEYFSETQRNKGNFPGRFSGRQFSNSRSEMNVSTLELGDSALYLCASSDTGSATGELFFGEGSRLTVL.

The chain links TRBV5-4 to TRBJ2-7; a weak D match, TRBD1 (6 bases). V lost 1 base to trimming and J lost 3 bases, with 14 bases between them. CDR1 and CDR2 (germline): SGHNT, YYREEE (reference sequence). This CDR3 has 15 amino acids. The CDR3 region has the DNA TGTGCCAGCAGCTTGATCACAGGGACCCTCTACGAGCAGTACTTC. It codes for CASSLITGTLYEQYF.

This clone was recorded only once. The CDR3 sequence is CASSLGWDTEAFF. The CDR3 DNA sequence: TGTGCCAGCAGCTTAGGGTGGGACACTGAAGCTTTCTTT. The J gene is TRBJ1-1, the V gene TRBV11-2; D gene unclear. The CDR3 totals 13 residues. CDR1 is SGHAT and CDR2 is FQNNGV in the germline V gene. V lost 1 base and J lost 3, with 6 bases in between.

The chain recombines TRBV7-9 with TRBJ2-2; D gene uncertain. Looked up from germline, CDR1 is SEHNR and CDR2 is FQNEAQ (reference sequence). The CDR3 runs 14 residues. The germline V and J ends were trimmed by 1 base and 7 bases, with 10 bases remaining between them. CDR3 sequence reads: CASSLGSRSGELFF. CDR3 sequence (DNA): TGTGCCAGCAGCTTAGGTTCCCGTAGCGGGGAGCTGTTTTTT.

This chain connects TRBV27 to TRBJ2-7, with 8 nucleotides matching TRBD2. The trim removed 4 bases at V and 2 bases at J, leaving 4 bases unmatched. Germline CDR1 MNHEY, CDR2 SMNVEV (reference sequence). This CDR3 is built from 14 residues. CDR3 in DNA: TGTGCCAGCAGTTGGGGACTAGGGACCTACGAGCAGTACTTC. This codes for CASSWGLGTYEQYF.